The 6 T cell receptor beta chains below were found in one sample sequenced in a study of T cell clonality in common variable immunodeficiency. Data came from immunoSEQ multiplex PCR; TCRdb stores just in-frame clones and leaves some out. The sample holds tens of thousands of clones, and no clone turns up only once. Sequenced input: peripheral blood mononuclear cells. The receptors derive from a person between 18 and 70 years old in good health.

This clone appeared many times. The sequenced fragment ends 3 residues before the CDR3 boundary, so the rest is inferred from the germline J gene. This rearrangement joins TRBV5-1 to TRBJ2-1; 10 nucleotides agree with TRBD2. After removal of 0 bases from V and 6 bases from J, the junction contained 3 bases not matched to a gene. Germline assignment: CDR1 SGHRS and CDR2 YFSETQ. This CDR3 region has 15 residues. The covered CDR3 bases are TGCGCCAGCAGCTTGGGCAGCGGGGGGGTCAATGAG. It encodes CASSLGSGGVNE. The full CDR3 protein reads CASSLGSGGVNEQFF.

On this clone itself: From the germline J gene comes the end of the CDR3, since the read stops 3 residues before it. The V and J genes are TRBV6-2 or TRBV6-3 and TRBJ1-1; TRBD1 is a possible D gene (6 bases). This CDR3 has 16 residues. Germline V CDR1 and CDR2: MNHEY, SVGEGT. The CDR3 bases that were read are TGTGCCAGCAGAATAGGTGAGGACAGACACCAAGAGACA. Its translation: CASRIGEDRHQET. The whole CDR3 reads CASRIGEDRHQETAFF.

This clone was recorded many times. The read comes to an end 3 residues before the CDR3 does, leaving the germline J gene to fill in the end. Other DNA sequences in this sample translate to the same CDR3. The chain recombines TRBV5-1 with TRBJ1-3; D might be TRBD1 (6 bases). CDR3 length: 14 amino acids. Trimming left V 4 bases short and J 5 bases short, with 13 bases between. The germline CDR1 and CDR2 sequences are SGHRS and YFSETQ. CDR3 DNA, as far as it was read: TGCGCCAGCAGCCGGAACAGGGCTAGAAACACC. Amino acid sequence: CASSRNRARNT. The whole CDR3 sequence reads CASSRNRARNTIYF. Variable domain in full (rest from reference TRBV5-1 and TRBJ1-3): KAGVTQTPRYLIKTRGQQVTLSCSPISGHRSVSWYQQTPGQGLQFLFEYFSETQRNKGNFPGRFSGRQFSNSRSEMNVSTLELGDSALYLCASSRNRARNTIYFGEGSWLTVV.

Concerning this clone: With the read ending 3 residues before the CDR3 end, the germline J gene is used to fill in that end. This chain uses TRBV11-2 with TRBJ1-1; possible D gene TRBD1, 6 bases. The germline CDR1 and CDR2 sequences are SGHAT and FQNNGV. The CDR3 consists of 12 residues. The DNA read from the CDR3 is TGTGCCAGCAGCTCTGAGGGGGAAAGA. It codes for CASSSEGER. The entire CDR3 sequence reads CASSSEGERAFF.

This clone was counted between two and nine times. The read falls 3 residues short of the CDR3 end, and the missing part is taken from the germline J gene. This rearrangement joins TRBV20-1 to TRBJ2-1, with TRBD2 matching over 11 bases. Per germline, CDR1 DFQATT and CDR2 SNEGSKA (reference sequence). J gave up 5 bases and V 3 bases, and 6 bases lay outside the gene matches. This CDR3 has 15 residues. The covered CDR3 bases are TGCAGTGCTAGTTTAGCGGGAGGGCCCAACAATGAG. Amino acids: CSASLAGGPNNE. The full-length CDR3 reads as CSASLAGGPNNEQFF.

As to this clone: Sequencing ends 3 residues short of the CDR3 end; the germline J gene provides the rest. This rearrangement joins TRBV7-2 to TRBJ1-2, with D tentatively TRBD1 (5 bases). There are 15 residues in the CDR3. Germline CDR1 reads SGHTA; CDR2 reads FQGNSA. Partial CDR3 DNA: TGTGCCAGCAGCCCCCTTTTCAGGGATACCTACGAC. It specifies CASSPLFRDTYD. The entire CDR3 protein reads CASSPLFRDTYDYTF. The full variable domain, rest sourced from reference TRBV7-2 and TRBJ1-2, is GAGVSQSPSNKVTEKGKDVELRCDPISGHTALYWYRQSLGQGLEFLIYFQGNSAPDKSGLPSDRFSAERTGGSVSTLTIQRTQQEDSAVYLCASSPLFRDTYDYTFGSGTRLTVV.